This entry is about one T cell receptor (beta chain). The antigen remains undetermined. The data are from a study of OX40 agonist ivuxolimab in advanced cancers. Study in general: Checkpoint inhibitors had been given previously to about 40% of patients. Two cutaneous melanoma patients and one hepatocellular carcinoma patient, three in all, had partial responses. Broader study findings: Antigen specificity remained undetermined for the expanded peripheral T cells. Clonal expansion by week 6 occurred in CD4+ and CD8+ blood T cells (at 0.1 to 3.0 mg/kg).

The CDR3 runs to 14 residues. With 8 bases clipped from V and 3 bases from J, the junction kept 2 bases outside the gene matches. Germline CDR1 and CDR2: SGHTA and FQGNSA. The protocol was immunoSEQ multiplex PCR, while the TCRdb copy is restricted to in-frame clones and leaves out a portion. The table records about 55,000 clones, 84% of them present only once. This sequence originates from an adult with an advanced solid tumor such as melanoma, head and neck, liver or kidney cancer. The sequencing used CD4+ or CD8+ T cells sorted from blood, collected in a trial of the OX40 agonist ivuxolimab. This chain connects TRBV7-2 to TRBJ2-3; 13 bases align to TRBD2. CDR3 protein: CASSLAGGTDTQYF. The DNA for the CDR3 is TGTGCCAGCTCACTAGCGGGAGGGACAGATACGCAGTATTTT.